Presented here are 25 T cell receptor beta chains from one specimen sequenced in a study of T-cell reconstitution after alpha-beta-depleted transplantation in children listed by TCRdb under 2016. According to the study, the label for this sample's treatment or condition signals: allogeneic hematopoietic cell transplantation with graft depleted of TCRalphabeta T cells and CD19 B cells. Receptor libraries were prepared by PCR. Sequencing instrument: Illumina HiSeq 2500. TCR library preparation used molecular barcoding, with unique molecular identifiers applied to normalize quantification of the TCRbeta repertoire. In TCRdb, the public reads were trimmed at Q25 with fastp and aligned with MiXCR, with productive beta chains retained. Every distinct CDR3 protein forms one entry, paired with its most common genes and DNA. The sample contains about 350,000 distinct CDR3 sequences, 15% to 20% of them found a single time. The top ten constitute about 41% of the sample.

This sample comprised PBMCs, mostly from graft donor cells, obtained 360 days after TCRalphabeta/CD19-depleted stem cell transplant. All receptors come from a male patient aged 2 to 9 who had a stem cell transplant for acute lymphoblastic leukemia, so the T cells may come from the graft donor.

The rearrangement uses TRBV5-1 and TRBJ2-5; 11 bases agree with TRBD2. There are 14 residues in the CDR3. CDR1 is SGHRS, CDR2 YFSETQ, per germline. Unmatched junction bases numbered 9, after V lost 9 bases and J lost 5 bases. CDR3 bases: TGCGCCACCCATAGCGGGAGGGCGGGCGAGACCCAGTACTTC. Encoded protein: CATHSGRAGETQYF.

This clonotype was detected many times. The genes are TRBV5-1 and TRBJ2-3, with a possible D match to TRBD2 (6 bases). The CDR3 sequence is 15 residues long. The V and J ends lost 0 bases and 2 bases respectively, with 10 bases between them. Germline V gene data show CDR1 as SGHRS and CDR2 as YFSETQ. The CDR3 coding sequence is TGCGCCAGCAGCTTGGCAGGAGGGGACACAGATACGCAGTATTTT. The encoded protein is CASSLAGGDTDTQYF.

Only a few counts were recorded for this clonotype. V gene TRBV29-1 combines with J gene TRBJ2-3; 7 bases are shared with TRBD2. Germline assignment: CDR1 SQVTM and CDR2 ANQGSEA. CDR3 length: 14 residues. The V segment lost 7 bases and the J segment 4 bases; nucleotides outside the gene matches: 11. The CDR3 loop reads CSAQGEGHADTQYF. The CDR3 bases are TGCAGCGCACAAGGGGAGGGCCACGCAGATACGCAGTATTTT.

This clonotype was recorded a few times. The junction and the germline gene differ at one end; a read error may be behind it. The chain joins TRBV7-7 to TRBJ2-3, with 8 nucleotides matching TRBD1. The germline gives CDR1 SSHAT, CDR2 FNYEAQ (reference sequence). CDR3 length equals 14 residues. The DNA for the CDR3 is TGTGCTAGCAGTCCTACAGGGGGGTTGGATACGCAGTATTTT. It is translated as CASSPTGGLDTQYF.

The CDR3 loop is CASSFGTDRPGNTIYF. The CDR3 coding sequence is TGTGCCAGCAGCTTTGGTACGGACAGACCTGGAAACACCATATATTTT. The J gene is TRBJ1-3, the V gene TRBV7-6; tentatively, D is TRBD1 (6 bases). This CDR3 spans 16 amino acids. The germline V and J ends were trimmed by 3 bases and 2 bases, with 14 bases remaining between them. Germline V gene lookup returns CDR1 SGHVS and CDR2 FNYEAQ.

For this clonotype: An end of the junction differs from the germline gene, which may be a read error. This chain joins TRBV29-1 and TRBJ2-1, with 9 bases fitting TRBD1. The germline gives CDR1 SQVTM, CDR2 ANQGSEA. The CDR3 covers 13 residues. Here the CDR3 reads CSGGQGTYDEQFF. CDR3 nucleotide sequence: TGCAGCGGTGGACAGGGGACCTACGATGAGCAGTTCTTC.

V gene TRBV29-1 combines with J gene TRBJ2-7; 7 bases are a match to TRBD2. The CDR3 runs to 14 residues. The ends lost 1 base at V and 2 bases at J; junction bases unmatched: 5. Per the germline V gene, CDR1 is SQVTM and CDR2 is ANQGSEA. The CDR3 reads CSVEGGSTAYEQYF. The CDR3 DNA reads as TGCAGCGTTGAAGGCGGGAGTACCGCCTACGAGCAGTACTTC.

This clonotype appeared many times. V usage is TRBV4-3 and J usage is TRBJ2-3; 8 bases map to TRBD2. Germline CDR1 is LGHNA and CDR2 is YSLEER. Germline trimming cut 2 bases from V and 5 bases from J; bases unmatched to any gene: 9. The CDR3 spans 16 residues. In DNA form, the CDR3 reads TGCGCCAGCAGCCAAAACAGCGGGAGTAGGGTAGATACGCAGTATTTT. It codes for CASSQNSGSRVDTQYF.

The chain carries TRBV12-3 or TRBV12-4 and TRBJ2-1; 8 positions agree with TRBD2. V was clipped by 4 bases and J by 7 bases; unmatched bases: 15. There are 17 residues in the CDR3. The CDR3 sequence is CASSYSPGRGILNEQFF. CDR3 DNA: TGTGCCAGCAGTTATTCCCCCGGGAGGGGAATTTTGAATGAGCAGTTCTTC.

The chain is built from TRBV6-1 and TRBJ2-1, with D possibly matching TRBD2 (5 bases). V was clipped by 5 bases and J by 3 bases, with 14 bases between them. This CDR3 spans 15 amino acids. Germline-derived CDR1 and CDR2 are MNHNS and SASEGT. CDR3 protein: CASSLARTYYNEQFF. Written as DNA, the CDR3 is TGTGCCAGCAGTCTTGCCCGGACTTACTACAATGAGCAGTTCTTC.

V and J are TRBV29-1 and TRBJ2-1, with D perhaps matching TRBD2 (5 bases). Trimming pared 5 bases from V and 2 bases from J, leaving 10 bases between. Germline V gives CDR1 SQVTM, CDR2 ANQGSEA. The CDR3 is made up of 13 amino acids. This CDR3 reads CSVTSGTYNEQFF. The CDR3, as DNA: TGCAGCGTTACATCGGGGACCTACAATGAGCAGTTCTTC.

The table lists this clonotype with a few counts. This sequence joins TRBV28 and TRBJ2-5, with TRBD2 matching over 10 bases. This CDR3 contains 16 residues. Germline CDR1 reads MDHEN; CDR2 reads SYDVKM. Trimming cost V 4 bases and J 4 bases; bases outside gene matches: 9. The CDR3 here is CASSSPQREGRETQYF. In DNA, the CDR3 is TGTGCCAGCAGTTCCCCCCAGCGGGAGGGCCGAGAGACCCAGTACTTC.

V is TRBV29-1 and J is TRBJ2-6; possibly TRBD1 for D (5 bases). Germline CDR1 is SQVTM and CDR2 is ANQGSEA. The CDR3 runs 16 residues. CDR3 DNA: TGCAGTGAGAAGGGGCCTTGGAGCTCTGGGGCCAACGTCCTGACTTTC. This gives the protein CSEKGPWSSGANVLTF.

This clonotype was detected a few times. The rearrangement links TRBV6-1 to TRBJ2-1; D unresolved. The V gene's germline CDR1 is MNHNS and CDR2 SASEGT. V lost 5 bases, J lost 1 base, and 12 bases lay in between. The CDR3 has 15 residues. CDR3 DNA sequence: TGTGCCAGCAGTAGGGCTGCAAAATCCTACAATGAGCAGTTCTTC. This translates into CASSRAAKSYNEQFF.

This clonotype was picked up a small number of times. Written as DNA, the CDR3 is TGCGCCAGCAGCCAAGATCACCTAGCGGCTTACAATGAGCAGTTCTTC. Translated, it gives CASSQDHLAAYNEQFF. The chain links TRBV4-3 to TRBJ2-1; 7 bases map to TRBD2. This CDR3 comprises 16 residues. V dropped 0 bases and J dropped 4; count of bases not matched to a gene: 6. The germline V gene has CDR1 LGHNA and CDR2 YSLEER.

This clonotype was observed at least ten times. The chain employs TRBV12-3 or TRBV12-4 and TRBJ2-1, with a tentative D call TRBD1 (6 bases). V was clipped by 6 bases and J by 2 bases, with 17 bases between them. The CDR3 totals 16 residues. The CDR3 here is CASSSGQLRAYNEQFF. As DNA, the CDR3 is TGTGCCAGCAGCTCCGGACAGTTAAGGGCCTACAATGAGCAGTTCTTC.

This clonotype was detected a few times. The CDR3 DNA is TGCAGTGCTAGACACCAAATAGCGAAAGAGACCCAGTACTTC. Translating it yields CSARHQIAKETQYF. The chain carries TRBV20-1 and TRBJ2-5; TRBD2 is a possible D gene (5 bases). The ends were cut back, 2 bases at V and 3 bases at J, with 13 bases in the middle. The CDR3 extends over 14 amino acids. Germline CDR1 DFQATT, CDR2 SNEGSKA (reference sequence).

This clonotype occurred a few times. The chain couples TRBV20-1 to TRBJ2-2, with D maybe TRBD1 (5 bases). The CDR3 is 14 residues long. The V end was cut by 6 bases, the J end by 3 bases, with 14 bases between. Germline CDR1 DFQATT, CDR2 SNEGSKA (reference sequence). The CDR3 region is CSATPTGDTGELFF. The CDR3 bases are TGCAGTGCGACGCCAACAGGAGACACCGGGGAGCTGTTTTTT.

This clonotype was seen only a few times. V gene TRBV12-3 or TRBV12-4 combines with J gene TRBJ2-7; 7 bases match TRBD2. Trimming at V came to 5 bases and at J to 3 bases, leaving 13 bases not matched to a gene. This CDR3 region has 16 residues. The CDR3 spells CASSPAKTSRDYEQYF. DNA of the CDR3: TGTGCCAGCAGTCCCGCCAAGACTAGCAGGGACTACGAGCAGTACTTC.

This clonotype was recorded many times. The J gene is TRBJ1-1, the V gene TRBV5-1; D not certain. In germline, CDR1 is SGHRS, CDR2 YFSETQ. This CDR3 has 13 residues. V was cut by 5 bases and J by 0 bases, with 8 bases left in between. The CDR3 nucleotides read TGCGCCAGCAGAGGAGCCATGAACACTGAAGCTTTCTTT. Translation: CASRGAMNTEAFF.

This clonotype has ten or more counts. The V and J genes are TRBV7-4 and TRBJ1-5; no definite D call. The CDR3 loop spans 14 amino acids. V was pared by 9 bases and J by 4 bases, with 16 bases between. Germline CDR1 reads SGHVT; CDR2 reads SQSDAQ. CDR3 DNA sequence: TGTGCCAGGCCCAAAGCAGCGAGAAATCAGCCCCAGCATTTT. Residues: CARPKAARNQPQHF.

This clonotype was counted a few times. The genes are TRBV28 and TRBJ2-7, with D possibly being TRBD1 (6 bases). Per germline, CDR1 MDHEN and CDR2 SYDVKM. Between the trimmed V and J ends, which lost 5 bases and 12 bases, there was a span of 17 bases. This CDR3 is 12 amino acids long. The CDR3 reads CASSPGTRKPYF. CDR3 nucleotide sequence: TGTGCCAGCAGTCCAGGGACACGGAAGCCGTACTTC.

This clonotype was recorded at least ten times. The rearrangement links TRBV2 to TRBJ1-1; 7 bases line up with TRBD1. This CDR3 has 13 amino acids. CDR1 is SNHLY, CDR2 FYNNEI, per germline. Trimming cost V 6 bases and J 5 bases; bases outside gene matches: 6. The CDR3 is CASREDRMTEAFF. In DNA form, the CDR3 reads TGTGCCAGCAGGGAGGACAGGATGACTGAAGCTTTCTTT.

Ten or more counts support this clonotype. The chain recombines TRBV4-1 with TRBJ2-7; the D call may be TRBD1 or TRBD2 (5 bases each). From germline, CDR1 is MGHRA and CDR2 YSYEKL. Trimming took 6 bases from V and 7 from J, leaving 19 bases between them. The CDR3 runs to 14 residues. The CDR3, as DNA: TGCGCCAGCAGGGCAGGGACCCTATACGGGGAGCAGTACTTC. Translated, it gives CASRAGTLYGEQYF.

This clonotype occurred a few times. The chain combines TRBV4-3 with TRBJ2-5, with 13 nucleotides matching TRBD2. CDR1 LGHNA and CDR2 YSLEER come from the germline V gene. V shed 5 bases and J 5 bases; nucleotides not matched to a gene: 11. The CDR3 covers 17 residues. CDR3 nucleotides: TGCGCCAGCAGCACACAACTAGCGGGAGGGCCTTGGGAGACCCAGTACTTC. Translating gives CASSTQLAGGPWETQYF.